The following is a T cell receptor beta chain sequence with its context. The entry originates in a study of T cell changes during pregnancy in multiple sclerosis. This CDR3 contains 14 residues. Germline loops: CDR1 SNHLY, CDR2 FYNNEI. V lost 4 bases and J lost 7; bases outside the gene matches: 2. The table came from immunoSEQ multiplex PCR; TCRdb's copy has only in-frame clones and leaves some out. The profile shows 50,000 to 65,000 clones, around 96% of them singletons. The starting material was CD8+ T cells from peripheral blood mononuclear cells, obtained after pregnancy. This clonotype was obtained from a female donor with multiple sclerosis, enrolled in a pregnancy study. The rearrangement joins TRBV2 to TRBJ2-1; 12 nucleotides agree with TRBD1. CDR3 protein: CASSAGQGANEQFF. CDR3 coding DNA: TGTGCCAGCAGTGCGGGACAGGGGGCAAATGAGCAGTTCTTC.